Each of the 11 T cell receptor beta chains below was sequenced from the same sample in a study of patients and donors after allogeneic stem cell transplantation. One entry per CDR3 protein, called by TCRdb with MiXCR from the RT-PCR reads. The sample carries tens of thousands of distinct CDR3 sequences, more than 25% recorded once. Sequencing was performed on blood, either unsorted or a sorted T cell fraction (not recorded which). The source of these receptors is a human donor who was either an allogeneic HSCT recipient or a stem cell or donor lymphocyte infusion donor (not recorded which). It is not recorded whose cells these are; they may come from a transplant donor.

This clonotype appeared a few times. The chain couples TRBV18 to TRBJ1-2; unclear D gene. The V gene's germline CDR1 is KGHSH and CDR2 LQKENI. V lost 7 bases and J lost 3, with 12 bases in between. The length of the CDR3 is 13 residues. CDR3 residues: CASYSVGDYGYTF. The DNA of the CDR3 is TGTGCCAGCTACTCCGTTGGCGACTATGGCTACACCTTC.

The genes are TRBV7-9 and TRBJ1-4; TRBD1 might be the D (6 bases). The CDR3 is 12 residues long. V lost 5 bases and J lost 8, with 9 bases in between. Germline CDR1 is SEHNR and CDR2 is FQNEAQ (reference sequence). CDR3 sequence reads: CASSPRGEKLFF. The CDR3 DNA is TGTGCCAGCAGCCCCAGGGGAGAAAAACTGTTTTTT. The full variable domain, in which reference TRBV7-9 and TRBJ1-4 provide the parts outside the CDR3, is DTGVSQNPRHKITKRGQNVTFRCDPISEHNRLYWYRQTLGQGPEFLTYFQNEAQLEKSRLLSDRFSAERPKGSFSTLEIQRTEQGDSAMYLCASSPRGEKLFFGSGTQLSVL.

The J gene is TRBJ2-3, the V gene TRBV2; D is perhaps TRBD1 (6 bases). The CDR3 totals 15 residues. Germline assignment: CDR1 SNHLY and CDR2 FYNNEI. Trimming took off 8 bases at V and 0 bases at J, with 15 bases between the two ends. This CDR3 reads CASYHGQSSTDTQYF. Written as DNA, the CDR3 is TGTGCCAGCTATCACGGACAGTCTAGCACAGATACGCAGTATTTT.

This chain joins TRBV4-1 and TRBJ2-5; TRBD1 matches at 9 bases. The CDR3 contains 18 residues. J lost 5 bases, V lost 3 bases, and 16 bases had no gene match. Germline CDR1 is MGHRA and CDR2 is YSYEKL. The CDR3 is CASSHERWGQGSRETQYF. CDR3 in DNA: TGCGCCAGCAGCCACGAGCGATGGGGACAGGGAAGTCGGGAGACCCAGTACTTC.

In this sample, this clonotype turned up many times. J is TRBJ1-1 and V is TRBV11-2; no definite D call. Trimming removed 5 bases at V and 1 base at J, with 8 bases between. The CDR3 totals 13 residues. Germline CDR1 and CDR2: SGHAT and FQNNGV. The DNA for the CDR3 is TGTGCCAGCAGCCTCATCAAGAACACTGAAGCTTTCTTT. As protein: CASSLIKNTEAFF.

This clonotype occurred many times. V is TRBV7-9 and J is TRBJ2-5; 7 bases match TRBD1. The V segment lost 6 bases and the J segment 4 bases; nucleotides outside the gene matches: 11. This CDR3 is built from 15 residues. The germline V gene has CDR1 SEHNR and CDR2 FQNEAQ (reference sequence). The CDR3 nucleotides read TGTGCCAGCAGTTTCCAAGGGGGCTGGCGAGAGACCCAGTACTTC. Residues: CASSFQGGWRETQYF.

The CDR3, as DNA: TGTGCCAGCAGTGCCCTGGCCGCCGGGGAGCTGTTTTTT. It translates to CASSALAAGELFF. This chain connects TRBV2 to TRBJ2-2; D unresolved. The V and J ends lost 4 bases and 6 bases respectively, with 9 bases between them. This CDR3 comprises 13 residues. From germline, CDR1 is SNHLY and CDR2 FYNNEI.

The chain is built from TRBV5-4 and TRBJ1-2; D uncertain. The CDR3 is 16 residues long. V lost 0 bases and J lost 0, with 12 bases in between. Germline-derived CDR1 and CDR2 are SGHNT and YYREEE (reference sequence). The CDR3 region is CASSLVSQFSNYGYTF. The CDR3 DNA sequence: TGTGCCAGCAGCTTGGTATCTCAGTTCTCTAACTATGGCTACACCTTC.

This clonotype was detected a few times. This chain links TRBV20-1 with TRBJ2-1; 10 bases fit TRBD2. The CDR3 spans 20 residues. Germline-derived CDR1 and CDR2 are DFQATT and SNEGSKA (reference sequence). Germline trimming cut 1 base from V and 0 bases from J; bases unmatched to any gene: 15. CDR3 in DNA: TGCAGTGCTAGAGGCGGACCTAGCGGGAGTTCTGGAAGCTCCTACAATGAGCAGTTCTTC. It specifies CSARGGPSGSSGSSYNEQFF.

The CDR3 DNA reads TGCGCCAGCAGCCAAGATCGCCAGGGCGGGTATGGCTACACCTTC. This encodes CASSQDRQGGYGYTF. This chain uses TRBV4-3 with TRBJ1-2; D is possibly TRBD1 (5 bases). The CDR3 length is 15 residues. Per germline, CDR1 LGHNA and CDR2 YSLEER. Between the trimmed V and J ends, which lost 0 bases and 5 bases, there was a span of 13 bases.

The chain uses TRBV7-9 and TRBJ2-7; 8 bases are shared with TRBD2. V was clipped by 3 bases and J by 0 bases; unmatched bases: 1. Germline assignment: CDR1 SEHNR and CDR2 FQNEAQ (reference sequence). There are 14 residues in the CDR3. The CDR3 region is CASSFSGDSYEQYF. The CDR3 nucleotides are TGTGCCAGCAGCTTTAGCGGGGACTCCTACGAGCAGTACTTC.